These T cell receptor beta chains were read from a single sample in a study of blood T cell repertoires in COVID-19. Here immunoSEQ multiplex PCR was the method, and the copy in TCRdb shows in-frame clones only, minus some. The sample lists 150,000 or so clones, around 86% occurring once. The specimen was peripheral blood. All receptors derive from a man between 60 and 75 years old with acute or convalescent COVID-19. The CDR3 runs from the conserved cysteine through the conserved F or W. A D gene is named only where the DNA matches it firmly. Clone sizes are given selectively: once, few, many, or a class where the clone is expanded.

clone_size	v_call	j_call	d_call	cdr3_aa	cdr3_nt
NA	TRBV11-2	TRBJ1-3	TRBD1	CASSLRTGALVSGNTIYF	TGTGCCAGCAGCTTAAGGACAGGGGCATTGGTCTCTGGAAACACCATATATTTT
NA	TRBV24-1	TRBJ2-3	TRBD2	CATSDSGTSGIDTQYF	TGTGCCACCAGTGACTCCGGGACTAGCGGAATAGATACGCAGTATTTT
NA	TRBV5-1	TRBJ1-4	NA	CASSLEGGNEKLFF	TGCGCCAGCAGCTTGGAAGGAGGGAACGAAAAACTGTTTTTT
NA	TRBV4-1	TRBJ2-5	NA	CASSQERYVKTQYF	TGCGCCAGCAGCCAAGAGCGCTACGTAAAGACCCAGTACTTC
NA	TRBV7-7	TRBJ2-3	NA	CASSLGTPGADTQYF	TGTGCTAGCAGCTTAGGTACCCCCGGGGCAGATACGCAGTATTTT
few	TRBV7-9	TRBJ2-2	NA	CASSLIKERSTGELFF	TGTGCCAGCAGCCTTATAAAGGAGCGGAGCACCGGGGAGCTGTTTTTT
NA	TRBV6-1	TRBJ1-5	TRBD1	CASSVPGTDYSNQPQHF	TGTGCCAGCAGTGTTCCCGGGACAGATTATAGCAATCAGCCCCAGCATTTT
NA	TRBV5-1	TRBJ1-2	NA	CASSLEEGHGDGYTF	TGCGCCAGCAGCTTGGAGGAGGGTCATGGAGATGGCTACACCTTC
NA	TRBV7-2	TRBJ2-3	TRBD2	CASSPRTSLSDTQYF	TGTGCCAGCAGCCCACGGACTAGCTTGTCAGATACGCAGTATTTT
NA	TRBV7-8	TRBJ1-1	NA	CASSLQGSNTEAFF	TGTGCCAGCAGCTTACAGGGGTCGAACACTGAAGCTTTCTTT
NA	TRBV7-9	TRBJ1-2	TRBD1	CASSPSTGHGYTF	TGTGCCAGCAGCCCATCGACAGGGCATGGCTACACCTTC
NA	TRBV7-9	TRBJ2-5	TRBD2	CASSLASGIETQYF	TGTGCCAGCAGCTTAGCGAGCGGGATAGAGACCCAGTACTTC
once	TRBV28	TRBJ1-5	NA	CASSLLGSNQPQHF	TGTGCCAGCAGTTTACTCGGGAGCAATCAGCCCCAGCATTTT
once	TRBV6-5	TRBJ1-5	TRBD1	CATSDRAGQPQHF	TGTGCCACCTCCGACAGGGCCGGTCAGCCCCAGCATTTT
NA	TRBV2	TRBJ2-7	NA	CASMGTRGMGGEQYF	TGTGCCAGCATGGGGACCCGGGGGATGGGGGGCGAGCAGTACTTC
once	TRBV6-5	TRBJ1-2	NA	CASSYLGGRNF	TGTGCCAGCAGTTACCTCGGAGGGAGGAATTTC
few	TRBV3-1/TRBV3-2	TRBJ2-1	TRBD2	CASSQLPGTSGSNEQFF	TGTGCCAGCAGCCAGCTGCCCGGGACTAGCGGGAGCAATGAGCAGTTCTTC
NA	TRBV3-1/TRBV3-2	TRBJ1-1	TRBD1	CASSQDRDRGANTEAFF	TGTGCCAGCAGCCAAGATCGGGACAGGGGGGCGAACACTGAAGCTTTCTTT
NA	TRBV7-9	TRBJ1-1	TRBD1	CASSPQGAKNTEAFF	TGTGCCAGCAGCCCTCAGGGGGCGAAGAACACTGAAGCTTTCTTT
once	TRBV7-2	TRBJ2-2	TRBD1	CASSLEGAGGTGELFF	TGTGCCAGCAGCTTAGAAGGGGCAGGGGGTACCGGGGAGCTGTTTTTT
NA	TRBV7-6	TRBJ1-3	TRBD1	CASSPATGQGGNTIYF	TGTGCCAGCAGCCCAGCGACGGGACAGGGAGGAAACACCATATATTTT
once	TRBV5-1	TRBJ2-5	TRBD2	CASSSPAGGQETQYF	TGCGCCAGCAGCTCCCCAGCGGGGGGCCAAGAGACCCAGTACTTC
few	TRBV24-1	TRBJ2-3	NA	CATSGTGTDTQYF	TGTGCCACCAGTGGTACAGGCACAGATACGCAGTATTTT
NA	TRBV18	TRBJ2-1	TRBD1	CASSRQGNNEQFF	TGTGCCAGCTCACGACAGGGAAACAATGAGCAGTTCTTC
NA	TRBV5-8	TRBJ1-4	TRBD1	CASSRRQGPNEKLFF	TGTGCCAGCAGCCGACGACAGGGACCTAATGAAAAACTGTTTTTT
NA	TRBV7-3	TRBJ1-2	NA	CASSLNREGYGYTF	TGTGCCAGCAGCTTAAACAGGGAGGGCTATGGCTACACCTTC
few	TRBV18	TRBJ1-5	TRBD1	CASSQTGVDQPQHF	TGTGCCAGCTCGCAGACAGGGGTCGATCAGCCCCAGCATTTT
few	TRBV28	TRBJ1-2	TRBD1	CASSSPGQGAVRHYGYTF	TGTGCCAGCAGTTCTCCGGGACAGGGGGCGGTCCGGCACTATGGCTACACCTTC
once	TRBV2	TRBJ1-3	NA	CASSGWLLGNTIYF	TGTGCCAGCAGTGGCTGGCTTTTGGGAAACACCATATATTTT
NA	TRBV4-1	TRBJ2-1	NA	CASSRQQTRFQGGEQFF	TGCGCCAGCAGCCGCCAACAAACTAGATTTCAGGGGGGTGAGCAGTTCTTC
NA	TRBV24-1	TRBJ2-1	TRBD1	CATSDPRQGRNEQFF	TGTGCCACCAGTGATCCAAGACAGGGGAGGAATGAGCAGTTCTTC
few	TRBV2	TRBJ2-1	NA	CASSDRANEQFF	TGTGCCAGCAGTGACAGGGCGAATGAGCAGTTCTTC
once	TRBV24-1	TRBJ2-3	TRBD2	CATSDPSGSLSDTQYF	TGTGCCACCAGTGACCCTAGCGGGAGTTTGTCAGATACGCAGTATTTT
NA	TRBV28	TRBJ1-6	TRBD1	CVSSATGPDSPLHF	TGTGTCAGCAGTGCGACAGGGCCGGATTCACCCCTCCACTTT
NA	TRBV29-1	TRBJ1-2	TRBD1	CSGRQGNYGYTF	TGCAGCGGGAGACAGGGGAACTATGGCTACACCTTC
NA	TRBV6-2/TRBV6-3	TRBJ1-5	TRBD1	CASSQQGFNQPQHF	TGTGCCAGCAGCCAACAGGGGTTTAATCAGCCCCAGCATTTT
NA	TRBV2	TRBJ1-6	NA	CASSVLQGQNSPLHF	TGTGCCAGCAGTGTACTGCAGGGGCAGAATTCACCCCTCCACTTT
NA	TRBV28	TRBJ1-3	NA	CASRPGRGAAGNTIYF	TGTGCCAGCAGACCCGGCCGGGGGGCTGCTGGAAACACCATATATTTT
NA	TRBV9	TRBJ2-2	NA	CASSVSTRSDWNTGELFF	TGTGCCAGCAGCGTTTCGACTCGCTCAGACTGGAACACCGGGGAGCTGTTTTTT
NA	TRBV6-5	TRBJ1-1	NA	CASHSSGGLIEAFF	TGTGCCAGCCATTCCTCGGGGGGTTTGATTGAAGCTTTCTTT
NA	TRBV27	TRBJ1-1	NA	CASSFNLPGLTSNTEAFF	TGTGCCAGCAGTTTCAACCTACCGGGACTGACGTCGAACACTGAAGCTTTCTTT
few	TRBV7-6	TRBJ2-1	NA	CASSLVLHSSYNEQFF	TGTGCCAGCAGCTTGGTACTACATAGCTCCTACAATGAGCAGTTCTTC
NA	TRBV7-9	TRBJ1-2	TRBD1	CASSLGQGSGYTF	TGTGCCAGCAGCTTAGGACAGGGATCTGGCTACACCTTC
once	TRBV5-1	TRBJ1-1	NA	CASRYSQNTEAFF	TGCGCCAGCAGATACAGCCAGAACACTGAAGCTTTCTTT
NA	TRBV7-8	TRBJ2-6	TRBD1	CASSLYALNRGRVGANVLTF	TGTGCCAGCAGCTTATATGCTTTAAACAGGGGACGGGTTGGGGCCAACGTCCTGACTTTC
NA	TRBV5-4	TRBJ2-7	TRBD2	CASSQGLAGVEQYF	TGTGCCAGCAGTCAGGGACTAGCGGGAGTCGAGCAGTACTTC
NA	TRBV28	TRBJ2-7	NA	CASSLFGQTYEQYF	TGTGCCAGCAGTTTGTTCGGACAGACCTACGAGCAGTACTTC
NA	TRBV5-1	TRBJ2-5	TRBD1	CASSLAVGGGETQYF	TGCGCCAGCAGCTTGGCCGTAGGGGGCGGTGAGACCCAGTACTTC
NA	TRBV7-2	TRBJ2-3	TRBD2	CASSYRTSRHSTDTQYF	TGTGCCAGCAGCTATCGGACTAGCAGACATAGCACAGATACGCAGTATTTT
NA	TRBV18	TRBJ2-1	TRBD1	CASSLTPGQGAHEQFF	TGTGCCAGCTCACTAACTCCGGGACAGGGTGCCCATGAGCAGTTCTTC
NA	TRBV9	TRBJ1-2	TRBD1	CASSVGTGNYGYTF	TGTGCCAGCAGCGTAGGGACAGGCAACTATGGCTACACCTTC
NA	TRBV29-1	TRBJ1-1	TRBD1	CSVQDRGRWTEAFF	TGCAGCGTCCAAGACAGGGGGCGGTGGACTGAAGCTTTCTTT
NA	TRBV30	TRBJ1-4	TRBD1	CAWGDRVVEKLFF	TGTGCCTGGGGGGACAGGGTGGTGGAAAAACTGTTTTTT
NA	TRBV29-1	TRBJ2-7	TRBD2	CSVDGLAGQYEQYF	TGCAGCGTTGACGGCCTAGCGGGACAGTACGAGCAGTACTTC
once	TRBV7-3	TRBJ2-7	NA	CASSPRPAGPYEQYF	TGTGCCAGCAGCCCCCGGCCGGCAGGGCCCTACGAGCAGTACTTC